This T cell receptor (beta chain) appears in the sequencing data of a study of blood T cell repertoires in COVID-19. TCRdb's copy holds only in-frame clones and misses some; the assay was immunoSEQ multiplex PCR. The data contain approximately 94,000 clones, 80% to 90% of them singletons. Germline CDR1 reads SGHDN; CDR2 reads FVKESK. This CDR3 region has 20 residues. V was clipped by 6 bases and J by 4 bases, with 31 bases between them. The V gene is TRBV14, the J gene TRBJ1-5; D may be TRBD1 (5 bases). This receptor was identified in a human donor in a cohort sampled during active COVID-19. The sample comprised peripheral blood. This chain's CDR3 is CASRTLMRFPLGQSNQPQHF. The CDR3 DNA follows: TGTGCCAGCAGAACACTCATGAGGTTTCCGCTGGGGCAGTCGAATCAGCCCCAGCATTTT.